The source of this T cell receptor beta chain is a study of T cell responses to AZD1222 COVID-19 vaccine. Regarding the study as a whole: White British donors predominated, females outnumbered males, and clonal diversity was possibly underestimated.

Of note for this clone: Its antigen remains unknown.

Sequencing was performed with immunoSEQ multiplex PCR; in TCRdb, only in-frame clones are kept and a portion is missing. Among approximately 65,000 clones listed, more than 70% were seen once. The V gene lost 1 base and the J gene lost 7 bases, with 18 bases spanning the gap. This CDR3 has 16 residues. CDR1 is LGHDT, CDR2 YNNKEL, per germline (reference sequence). The sample in question was peripheral blood, obtained on day 0 of AZD1222 vaccination. The chain couples TRBV3-1 (or the pseudogene TRBV3-2) to TRBJ2-3; D uncertain. The source is an adult in good health. This CDR3 is CASSQVGGSRKHTQYF. Written as DNA, the CDR3 is TGTGCCAGCAGCCAAGTAGGCGGTTCTAGAAAGCATACGCAGTATTTT.